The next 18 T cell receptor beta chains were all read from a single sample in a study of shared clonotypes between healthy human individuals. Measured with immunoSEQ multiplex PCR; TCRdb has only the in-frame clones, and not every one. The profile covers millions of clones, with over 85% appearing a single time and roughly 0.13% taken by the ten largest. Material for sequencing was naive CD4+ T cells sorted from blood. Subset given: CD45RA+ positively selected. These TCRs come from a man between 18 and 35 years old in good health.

The CDR3 region has the DNA TGTGCCAGTCAGTGCCCTAGACCCGGAACGGGCTATGGCTACACCTTC. It yields the protein CASQCPRPGTGYGYTF. The chain joins TRBV21-1 to TRBJ1-2. TRBV21-1 is classified as a pseudogene. This CDR3 region has 16 residues.

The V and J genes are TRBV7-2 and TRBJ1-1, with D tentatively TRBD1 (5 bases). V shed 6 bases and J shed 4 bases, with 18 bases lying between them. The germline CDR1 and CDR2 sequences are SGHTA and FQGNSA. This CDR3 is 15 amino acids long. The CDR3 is CASSFTTGGRTEAFF. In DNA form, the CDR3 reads TGTGCCAGCAGTTTCACCACGGGGGGTCGCACTGAAGCTTTCTTT.

The CDR3 region has the DNA TGTGCCAGCAGCGTATTCGCCGGGACTAGCGGATACAATGAGCAGTTCTTC. Encoded protein: CASSVFAGTSGYNEQFF. This chain links TRBV9 with TRBJ2-1; TRBD2 agrees at 11 bases. CDR1 is SGDLS, CDR2 YYNGEE, per germline. V trimming: 1 base; J trimming: 4 bases; junction bases outside the gene matches: 7. This CDR3 spans 17 amino acids.

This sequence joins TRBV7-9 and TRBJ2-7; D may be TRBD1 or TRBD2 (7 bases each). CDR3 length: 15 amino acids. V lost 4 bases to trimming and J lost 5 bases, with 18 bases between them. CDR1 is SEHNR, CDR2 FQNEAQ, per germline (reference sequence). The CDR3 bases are TGTGCCAGCAGCTCAGAAGTGGCAGGGGGGGACGAGCAGTACTTC. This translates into CASSSEVAGGDEQYF.

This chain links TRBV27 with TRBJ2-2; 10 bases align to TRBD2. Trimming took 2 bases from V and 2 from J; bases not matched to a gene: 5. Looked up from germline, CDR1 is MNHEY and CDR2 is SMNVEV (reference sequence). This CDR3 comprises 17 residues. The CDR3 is CASSLERLAGNTGELFF. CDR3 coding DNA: TGTGCCAGCAGTTTAGAGAGACTAGCGGGCAACACCGGGGAGCTGTTTTTT.

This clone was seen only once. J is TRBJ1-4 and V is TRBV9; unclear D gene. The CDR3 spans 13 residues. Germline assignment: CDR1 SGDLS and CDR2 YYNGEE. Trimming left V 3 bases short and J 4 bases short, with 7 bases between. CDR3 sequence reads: CASSGDNNEKLFF. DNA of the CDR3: TGTGCCAGCAGCGGGGATAATAATGAAAAACTGTTTTTT.

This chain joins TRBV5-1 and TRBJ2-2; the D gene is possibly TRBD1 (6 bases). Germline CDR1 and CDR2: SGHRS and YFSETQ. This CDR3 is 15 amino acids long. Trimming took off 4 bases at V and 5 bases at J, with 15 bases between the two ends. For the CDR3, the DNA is TGCGCCAGCAGCATGACGACACAGGGTACCGGGGAGCTGTTTTTT. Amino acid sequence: CASSMTTQGTGELFF.

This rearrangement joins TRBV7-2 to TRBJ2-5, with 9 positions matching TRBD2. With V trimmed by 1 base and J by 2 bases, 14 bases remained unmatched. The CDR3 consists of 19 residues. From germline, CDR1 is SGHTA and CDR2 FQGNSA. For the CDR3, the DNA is TGTGCCAGCAGCTTAGGAGGGTTTGTTACTAGCGGGCCACAAGAGACCCAGTACTTC. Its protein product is CASSLGGFVTSGPQETQYF. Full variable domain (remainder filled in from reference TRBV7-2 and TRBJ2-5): GAGVSQSPSNKVTEKGKDVELRCDPISGHTALYWYRQSLGQGLEFLIYFQGNSAPDKSGLPSDRFSAERTGGSVSTLTIQRTQQEDSAVYLCASSLGGFVTSGPQETQYFGPGTRLLVL.

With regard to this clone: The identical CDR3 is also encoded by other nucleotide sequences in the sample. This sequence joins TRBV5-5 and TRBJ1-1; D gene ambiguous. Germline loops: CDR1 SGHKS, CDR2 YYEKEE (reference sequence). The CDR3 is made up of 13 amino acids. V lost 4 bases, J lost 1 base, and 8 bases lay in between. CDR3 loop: CASSLEGNTEAFF. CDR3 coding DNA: TGTGCCAGCAGCCTGGAGGGGAACACTGAAGCTTTCTTT. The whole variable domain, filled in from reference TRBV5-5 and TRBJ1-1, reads DAGVTQSPTHLIKTRGQQVTLRCSPISGHKSVSWYQQVLGQGPQFIFQYYEKEERGRGNFPDRFSARQFPNYSSELNVNALLLGDSALYLCASSLEGNTEAFFGQGTRLTVV.

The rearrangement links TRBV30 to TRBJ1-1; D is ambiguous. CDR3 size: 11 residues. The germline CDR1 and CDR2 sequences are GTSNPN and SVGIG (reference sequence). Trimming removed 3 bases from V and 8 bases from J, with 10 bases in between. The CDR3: CAWRYSGEAFF. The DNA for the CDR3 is TGTGCCTGGAGGTATTCCGGGGAAGCTTTCTTT.

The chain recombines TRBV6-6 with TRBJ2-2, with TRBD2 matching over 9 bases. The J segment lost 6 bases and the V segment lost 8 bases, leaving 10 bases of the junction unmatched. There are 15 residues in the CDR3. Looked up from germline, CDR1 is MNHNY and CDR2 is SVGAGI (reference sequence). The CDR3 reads CASGLAGVRAGELFF. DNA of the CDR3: TGTGCCAGCGGATTAGCGGGAGTGAGGGCCGGGGAGCTGTTTTTT.

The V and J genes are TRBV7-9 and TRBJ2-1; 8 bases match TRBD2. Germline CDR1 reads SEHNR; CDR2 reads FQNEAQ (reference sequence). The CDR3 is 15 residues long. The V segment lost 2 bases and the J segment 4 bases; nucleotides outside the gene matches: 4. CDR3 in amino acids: CASSLPSGQYNEQFF. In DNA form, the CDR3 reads TGTGCCAGCAGCTTACCTAGCGGGCAGTACAATGAGCAGTTCTTC.

CDR3 amino acids: CASSSQAGTGGAGTEAFF. The DNA of the CDR3 is TGTGCCAGTAGTTCCCAGGCGGGGACAGGGGGCGCGGGGACTGAAGCTTTCTTT. The genes are TRBV19 and TRBJ1-1, with 12 bases fitting TRBD1. V lost 5 bases, J lost 5 bases, and 15 bases stayed unmatched. Germline assignment: CDR1 LNHDA and CDR2 SQIVND (reference sequence). The CDR3 sequence is 18 residues long.

The CDR3 DNA reads as TGTGCCAGCAGCTTGTTTAAAGGGAATTCACCCCTCCACTTT. Translated: CASSLFKGNSPLHF. The chain couples TRBV5-6 to TRBJ1-6; no definite D call. Trimming took off 1 base at V and 7 bases at J, with 9 bases between the two ends. CDR1 is SGHDT, CDR2 YYEEEE, per germline. The CDR3 contains 14 residues.

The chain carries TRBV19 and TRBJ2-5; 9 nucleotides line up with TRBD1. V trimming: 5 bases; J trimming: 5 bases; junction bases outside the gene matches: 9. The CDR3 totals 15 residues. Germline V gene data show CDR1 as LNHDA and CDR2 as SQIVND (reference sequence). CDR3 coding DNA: TGTGCCAGTAGTCCTACAGGGGGCGTTGGGGAGACCCAGTACTTC. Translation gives CASSPTGGVGETQYF.

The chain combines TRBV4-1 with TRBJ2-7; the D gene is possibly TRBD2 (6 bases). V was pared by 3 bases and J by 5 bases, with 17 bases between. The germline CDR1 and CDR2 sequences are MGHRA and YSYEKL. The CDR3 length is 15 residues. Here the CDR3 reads CASSQGDLSLDEQYF. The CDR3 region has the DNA TGCGCCAGCAGCCAGGGGGACTTGTCGCTCGACGAGCAGTACTTC.

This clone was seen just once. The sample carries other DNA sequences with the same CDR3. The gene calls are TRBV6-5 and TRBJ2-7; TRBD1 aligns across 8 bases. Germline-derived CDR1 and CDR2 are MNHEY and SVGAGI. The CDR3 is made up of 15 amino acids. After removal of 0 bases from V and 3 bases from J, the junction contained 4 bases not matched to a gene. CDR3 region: CASSYSGTGLYEQYF. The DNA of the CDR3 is TGTGCCAGCAGTTACTCCGGGACAGGCCTCTACGAGCAGTACTTC.

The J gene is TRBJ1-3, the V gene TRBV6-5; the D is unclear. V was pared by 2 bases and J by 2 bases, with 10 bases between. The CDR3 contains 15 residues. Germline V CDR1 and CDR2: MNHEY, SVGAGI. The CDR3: CASSYAVGPGNTIYF. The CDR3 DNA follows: TGTGCCAGCAGTTACGCCGTAGGCCCTGGAAACACCATATATTTT.